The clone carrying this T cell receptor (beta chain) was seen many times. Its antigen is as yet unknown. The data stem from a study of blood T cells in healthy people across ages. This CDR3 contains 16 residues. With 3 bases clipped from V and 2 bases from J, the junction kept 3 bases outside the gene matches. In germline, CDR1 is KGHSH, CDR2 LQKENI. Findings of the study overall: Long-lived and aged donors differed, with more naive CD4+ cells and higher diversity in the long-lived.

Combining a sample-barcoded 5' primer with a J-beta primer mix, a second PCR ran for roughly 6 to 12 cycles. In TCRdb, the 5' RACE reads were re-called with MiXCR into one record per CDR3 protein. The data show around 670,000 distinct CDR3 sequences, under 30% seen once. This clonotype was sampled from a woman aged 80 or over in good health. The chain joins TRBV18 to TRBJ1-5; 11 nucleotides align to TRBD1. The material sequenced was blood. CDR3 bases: TGTGCCAGCTCACCCGGGACAGGGGGAGGCAATCAGCCCCAGCATTTT. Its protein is CASSPGTGGGNQPQHF.